This T cell receptor beta chain was found in a study of cytomegalovirus exposure and HLA in healthy donors. This PCR relied on a set of 60 Vbeta primers and 13 Jbeta primers. TCRdb's copy holds only in-frame clones and misses some; the assay was immunoSEQ multiplex PCR. This sample has 100,000 to 150,000 clones, with 73% found just once. On this clone: Its matching antigen is unknown.

CDR1 LNHNV and CDR2 YYDKDF come from the germline V gene (reference sequence). V was pared by 6 bases and J by 5 bases, with 16 bases between. The CDR3 covers 14 residues. These donors counted as nominally healthy when sampled, but unrecorded immune exposures were likely. Study-level points and caveats: V- and J-gene trimming of TCR beta was linked (in a later analysis) to a missense DCLRE1C variant.

The V gene is TRBV15, the J gene TRBJ2-5; the D is unclear. Sequencing used PBMCs. This TCR was sampled from a man aged 55-75 years in good health and CMV-seropositive. This chain's CDR3 is CATSPATGRETQYF. The CDR3 DNA reads as TGTGCCACCAGTCCTGCTACCGGTCGGGAGACCCAGTACTTC.